This T cell receptor beta chain was sequenced in a study of T cells in narcolepsy. Background on the study: Enrolled donors included narcolepsy type 1 or type 2 patients and healthy controls. Notes on the study in general: In some patient and control memory CD4+ samples, autoreactive clones were absent. Healthy controls reportedly lacked the autoreactive clonotypes serially found in patients' blood. Autoreactive HCRT-specific and TRIB2-specific clonotypes were marked in same-patient CSF-versus-blood CD4+ comparisons.

With regard to this clone: Its matching antigen is unknown.

Assay used: immunoSEQ multiplex PCR; TCRdb lists only in-frame clones, some missing. The sample carries 26,000 or so clones, approximately 78% recorded once. Trimming removed 4 bases from V and 4 bases from J; junction bases left unmatched: 4. Germline CDR1 is SQVTM and CDR2 is ANQGSEA. CDR3 length equals 13 residues. V gene TRBV29-1 combines with J gene TRBJ1-2, with 9 bases that match TRBD1. This clonotype was sampled from a human donor with narcolepsy. The specimen sequenced was CD45RA- memory CD4+ T cells from PBMCs. Here the CDR3 reads CSVGTGVGYGYTF. CDR3 nucleotides: TGCAGCGTTGGGACAGGGGTAGGCTATGGCTACACCTTC.